This T cell receptor beta chain was recorded in a study of cytotoxic CD8 clonotypes in ibrutinib-treated CLL. The overall study: After a median around 12 months on treatment (6 to 36), response samples were drawn. Findings and caveats of the study: Public clonotypes, rarely seen, contracted or held steady on treatment. Clonality went up at the time of ibrutinib response, stayed stable in sustained remission, and later dropped back toward its baseline level at progression. Patients had baseline clonality above age-matched healthy donors, and this clonality moved with circulating CD8+ T-cell counts.

Remarks on this clone: The target antigen is unknown.

Germline V gene lookup returns CDR1 KGHSH and CDR2 LQKENI. CDR3 length: 15 amino acids. Trimming removed 1 base at V and 3 bases at J, with 13 bases between. Profiling relied on immunoSEQ multiplex PCR, and the TCRdb table lists in-frame clones only, not all of them. The sample includes 20,000 to 30,000 clones, approximately 68% of them seen just once. This sample comprised PBMCs, obtained after 24 months of ibrutinib treatment. The clonotype was recovered from a human donor with chronic lymphocytic leukemia. The chain uses TRBV18 and TRBJ2-7; possibly TRBD1 for D (5 bases). The CDR3 nucleotides are TGTGCCAGCTCACCACAAGGACAAGGCGGCTACGAGCAGTACTTC. Translated, it gives CASSPQGQGGYEQYF.